One sample yielded the 5 T cell receptor beta chains listed below, sequenced in a study of T cell clonality in common variable immunodeficiency. Repertoires were generated with immunoSEQ multiplex PCR, while TCRdb's copy carries only in-frame clones and drops some. Sampling found roughly 40,000 clones, none seen once. The material sequenced was peripheral blood mononuclear cells. The source is a person aged 18 to 69 in good health.

This clone turned up a few times. The sequenced fragment ends 3 residues before the CDR3 boundary, so the rest is inferred from the germline J gene. This sequence joins TRBV20-1 and TRBJ1-5; 9 bases line up with TRBD1. J was trimmed by 4 bases and V by 4 bases; bases with no gene match: 2. This CDR3 contains 13 residues. The germline V gene has CDR1 DFQATT and CDR2 SNEGSKA (reference sequence). The CDR3 bases that were read are TGCAGTGCTACGGACAGGGGAAATCAGCCC. It translates to CSATDRGNQP. The whole CDR3 sequence is CSATDRGNQPQHF.

Ten or more counts support this clone. Read sequence stops 3 residues before the CDR3 end, and the germline J gene provides the missing end. The chain uses TRBV5-1 and TRBJ2-2; D is unresolved. V lost 8 bases and J lost 0, with 17 bases in between. The germline V gene encodes CDR1 SGHRS and CDR2 YFSETQ. This CDR3 comprises 16 residues. CDR3 protein: CASSPRVPANTGELFF. The CDR3 bases that were read are TGCGCCAGTAGCCCACGGGTTCCCGCGAACACCGGGGAG.

This clone was observed a handful of times. Coverage ceases 3 residues before the CDR3 finishes, and the germline J gene fills in the end. This sequence joins TRBV5-8 and TRBJ1-2; D uncertain. The CDR3 runs to 15 residues. Germline V gene lookup returns CDR1 SGHTS and CDR2 YDEGEE. The ends were cut back, 5 bases at V and 2 bases at J, with 16 bases in the middle. The CDR3 bases that were read are TGTGCCAGCAGTCATACCGGCGTACTAAACTATGGC. Its translation: CASSHTGVLNYG. The whole CDR3 protein reads CASSHTGVLNYGYTF.

The sample holds many counts of this clone. The missing CDR3 end, 3 residues past where the read stops, is filled in from the germline J gene. The chain carries TRBV5-6 and TRBJ2-2; 7 positions match TRBD1. The CDR3 extends over 14 amino acids. The germline CDR1 and CDR2 sequences are SGHDT and YYEEEE. Unmatched junction bases numbered 7, after V lost 6 bases and J lost 5 bases. CDR3 residues: CASTWDRATGELFF. The sequenced part of the CDR3 DNA is TGTGCCAGCACCTGGGACAGAGCAACCGGGGAG.

This clone was seen many times. Read sequence stops 3 residues before the CDR3 end, and the germline J gene provides the missing end. V gene TRBV13 combines with J gene TRBJ2-1; 13 bases match TRBD2. The CDR3 totals 16 residues. The junction had 7 bases not matched to a gene; V was cut back by 5 bases and J by 6 bases. The germline gives CDR1 PRHDT, CDR2 FYEKMQ (reference sequence). CDR3: CASSPRTSGGGNEQFF. CDR3 bases read: TGTGCCAGCAGCCCTCGGACTAGCGGGGGTGGCAATGAG.